This T cell receptor beta chain was sequenced for a study of blood T cell repertoires in COVID-19. Study-level information: Acute and convalescent COVID-19 samples came from the United States, Italy and Spain. PBMCs, B-cell-depleted T cells, or T cells provided the cDNA or gDNA that made up the material.

As originally analysed: Reference gene primer amplification in the assay estimated nucleated cell counts. Produced via immunoSEQ multiplex PCR; TCRdb's table is partial and in-frame only. Clonal size and the V and J genes are those of that table, whereas D and trimming came from the DNA. The sample yields a few hundred thousand clones, around 86% seen once. V was clipped by 8 bases and J by 6 bases; unmatched bases: 9. There are 14 residues in the CDR3. Per the germline V gene, CDR1 is LNHDA and CDR2 is SQIVND (reference sequence). The rearrangement joins TRBV19 to TRBJ1-1; TRBD1 agrees at 10 bases. The clonotype was recovered from a young man with active or convalescent COVID-19. Sequenced sample: peripheral blood. The CDR3 sequence is CASHRDRGNPEAFF. The CDR3 region has the DNA TGTGCCAGTCACCGGGACAGGGGAAATCCTGAAGCTTTCTTT.